This T cell receptor beta chain was found in a study of identical twins. The cDNA had a unique molecular identifier and a template-switch universal primer site. TCRdb re-called the 5' RACE reads through MiXCR, storing one row per CDR3 protein. Of approximately 630,000 distinct CDR3 sequences in the sample, just over 7% are singletons; the top ten hold 1.6%. After removal of 6 bases from V and 0 bases from J, the junction contained 17 bases not matched to a gene. Germline lookup yields CDR1 SQVTM and CDR2 ANQGSEA. This CDR3 has 18 amino acids. The study's findings and limits: Beta out-of-frame sequences showed weaker excess twin sharing.

The sample holds many counts of this clonotype. Its cognate antigen is unknown. Another study also made use of these data, one on yellow fever vaccine responses in identical twins.

This TCR came from a woman aged 18-29 years in good health. V gene TRBV29-1 combines with J gene TRBJ1-2; the match to TRBD1 covers 9 bases. The sequenced sample consisted of PBMCs. The CDR3 DNA sequence: TGCAGCGTCATACCGATCCAACAGGGGGCTAAAGCTAACTATGGCTACACCTTC. Translating gives CSVIPIQQGAKANYGYTF.